Here is one T cell receptor (beta chain) with its context. This specimen belongs to a study of blood T cell repertoires in COVID-19. Overall study context: Specimens from acute and convalescent COVID-19 originated in the United States, Italy and Spain. Sources were T cells, B-cell-depleted T cells, or PBMCs; the material itself was cDNA or gDNA.

Authors' methods: Reference gene primer amplification in the assay estimated nucleated cell counts. The method was immunoSEQ multiplex PCR; TCRdb's version includes in-frame clones alone and lacks a portion of them. That table gives V, J and clone size, and the DNA gave D and trimming. Of fewer than 400,000 clones listed, 65% to 85% are singletons. Sequences were obtained from peripheral blood. The origin of this receptor is a man younger than 40 with active or convalescent COVID-19.

This chain's CDR3 is CSVQGQVLYGYTF. In DNA form, the CDR3 reads TGCAGCGTTCAGGGCCAGGTCTTATATGGCTACACCTTC. The rearrangement uses TRBV29-1 and TRBJ1-2; tentative D call: TRBD1 (5 bases). The V and J ends lost 5 bases and 5 bases respectively, with 15 bases between them. This CDR3 has 13 residues. Germline V gene sequence: CDR1 SQVTM, CDR2 ANQGSEA.